This TCR beta chain was documented in a study of T cells in Graves' hyperthyroidism and ophthalmopathy. The authors deemed Graves' hyperthyroidism stable absent ophthalmopathy progression within 18 months. Aged 18 to 65, the patients had hyperthyroidism that was newly diagnosed and had lasted under 2 months. Those patients with uncontrolled infection, other autoimmune disease, pregnancy or lactation were excluded. TCR beta CDR3 sequences were amplified from RNA transcripts. Researchers ran a first-round RT-PCR on the TCR CDR3 using the HTBI primer set. TCRdb reanalysed the multiplex PCR reads using MiXCR and keeps one entry per CDR3 protein. The data contain fewer than 250,000 distinct CDR3 sequences, 17% of them seen just once; the ten biggest clones take up approximately 46%. Many counts were recorded for this clonotype. Trimming left V 10 bases short and J 0 bases short, with 22 bases between. This CDR3 spans 17 amino acids.

The clonotype was recovered from a man aged 50 to 60 with Graves' hyperthyroidism. The rearrangement joins TRBV12-3 or TRBV12-4 to TRBJ2-1; D not resolved. What was sequenced was blood. The DNA for the CDR3 is TGTGCCACAACCGAATCTGTCGGTATAAGCTCCTACAATGAGCAGTTCTTC. Encoded protein: CATTESVGISSYNEQFF.